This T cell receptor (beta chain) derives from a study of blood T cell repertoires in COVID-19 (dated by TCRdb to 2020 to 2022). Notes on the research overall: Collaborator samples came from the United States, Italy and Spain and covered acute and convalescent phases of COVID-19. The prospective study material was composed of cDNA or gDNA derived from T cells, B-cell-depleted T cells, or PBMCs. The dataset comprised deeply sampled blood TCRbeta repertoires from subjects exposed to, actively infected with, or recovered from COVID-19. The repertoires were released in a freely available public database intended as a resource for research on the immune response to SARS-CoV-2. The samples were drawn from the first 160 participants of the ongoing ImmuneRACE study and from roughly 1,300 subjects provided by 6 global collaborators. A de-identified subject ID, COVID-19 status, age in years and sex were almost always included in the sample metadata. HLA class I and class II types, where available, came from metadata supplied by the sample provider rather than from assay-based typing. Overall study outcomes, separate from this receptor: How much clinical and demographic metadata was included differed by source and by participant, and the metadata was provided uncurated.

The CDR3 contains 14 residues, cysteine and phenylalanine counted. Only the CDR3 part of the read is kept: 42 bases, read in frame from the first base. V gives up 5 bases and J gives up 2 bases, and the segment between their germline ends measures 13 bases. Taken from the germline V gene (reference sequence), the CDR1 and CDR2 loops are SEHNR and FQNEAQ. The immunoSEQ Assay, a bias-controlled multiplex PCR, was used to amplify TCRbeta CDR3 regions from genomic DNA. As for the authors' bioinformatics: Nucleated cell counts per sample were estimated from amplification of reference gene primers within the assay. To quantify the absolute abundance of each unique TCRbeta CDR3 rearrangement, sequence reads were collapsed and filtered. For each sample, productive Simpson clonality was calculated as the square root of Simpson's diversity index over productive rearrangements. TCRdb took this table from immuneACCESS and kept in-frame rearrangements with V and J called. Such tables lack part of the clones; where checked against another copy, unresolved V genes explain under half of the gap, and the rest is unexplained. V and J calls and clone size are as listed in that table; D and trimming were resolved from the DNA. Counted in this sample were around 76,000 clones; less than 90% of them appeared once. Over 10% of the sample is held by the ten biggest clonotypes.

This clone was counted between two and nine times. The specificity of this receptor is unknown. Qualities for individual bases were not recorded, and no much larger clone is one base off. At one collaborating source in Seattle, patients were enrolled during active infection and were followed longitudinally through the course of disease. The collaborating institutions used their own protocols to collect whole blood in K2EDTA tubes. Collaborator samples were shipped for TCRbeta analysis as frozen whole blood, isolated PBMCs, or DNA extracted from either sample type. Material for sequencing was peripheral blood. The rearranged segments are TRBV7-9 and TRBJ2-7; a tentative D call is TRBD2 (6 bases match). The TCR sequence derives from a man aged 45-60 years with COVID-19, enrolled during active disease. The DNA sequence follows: TGTGCCAGCAGCCCCCCCGGCGGGGCCTACGAGCAGTACTTC. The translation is CASSPPGGAYEQYF.